The clone carrying this TCR beta chain was picked up a small number of times. The data are from a study of regulatory T cells in long-lasting Graves disease. The authors built TCR beta libraries using iRepertoire HTBI primers and Arm-PCR of CDR3 regions. TCRdb reprocessed the multiplex PCR reads with MiXCR, giving one entry per CDR3 protein. This repertoire shows more than 450,000 distinct CDR3 sequences, more than 10% found once; its top ten account for 8% to 10%. Specified time point: newly diagnosed GD, antithyroid drugs for less than 3 months. PBMC-extracted RNA yielded the TCR library. The sample was also reused in another study, on T cells in Graves' hyperthyroidism and ophthalmopathy. That work states: Diagnosing involved the use of clinical symptoms, serum thyroxine and TRAb, thyroid ultrasound and orbital computed tomography. With the HTBI primer set, the TCR CDR3 went through a first round of RT-PCR. Among clonotypes expanded in thyroid above 0.001, most were also found in blood.

This TCR was recovered from a woman in her twenties or thirties with Graves disease. The source was peripheral blood mononuclear cells (PBMCs), collected at new diagnosis, from a patient treated with antithyroid drugs.

The CDR3 protein is CASSLHREITEAFF. Written as DNA, the CDR3 is TGTGCCAGCAGTTTGCACAGGGAAATTACTGAAGCTTTCTTT. The V and J genes are TRBV28 and TRBJ1-1, with D perhaps TRBD1 (6 bases). Germline CDR1 MDHEN, CDR2 SYDVKM. V lost 3 bases, J lost 5 bases, and 13 bases lay in between. The CDR3 runs 14 residues.